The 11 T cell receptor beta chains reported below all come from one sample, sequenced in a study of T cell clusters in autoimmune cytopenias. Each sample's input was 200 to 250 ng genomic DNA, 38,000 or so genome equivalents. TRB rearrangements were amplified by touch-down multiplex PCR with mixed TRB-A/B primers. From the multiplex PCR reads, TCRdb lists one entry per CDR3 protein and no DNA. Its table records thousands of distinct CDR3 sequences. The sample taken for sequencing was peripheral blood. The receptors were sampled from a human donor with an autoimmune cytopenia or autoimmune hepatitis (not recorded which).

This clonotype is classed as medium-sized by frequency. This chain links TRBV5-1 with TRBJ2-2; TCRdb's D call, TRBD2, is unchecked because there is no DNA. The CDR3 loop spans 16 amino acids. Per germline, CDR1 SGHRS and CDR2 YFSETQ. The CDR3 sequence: CASSLTLAGVGGELFF. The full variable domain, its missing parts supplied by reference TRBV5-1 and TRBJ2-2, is KAGVTQTPRYLIKTRGQQVTLSCSPISGHRSVSWYQQTPGQGLQFLFEYFSETQRNKGNFPGRFSGRQFSNSRSEMNVSTLELGDSALYLCASSLTLAGVGGELFFGEGSRLTVL.

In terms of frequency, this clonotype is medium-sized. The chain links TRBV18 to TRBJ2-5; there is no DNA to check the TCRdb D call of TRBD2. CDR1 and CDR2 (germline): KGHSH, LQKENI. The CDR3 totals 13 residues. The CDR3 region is CASSLEGGETQYF. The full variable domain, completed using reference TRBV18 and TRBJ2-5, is NAGVMQNPRHLVRRRGQEARLRCSPMKGHSHVYWYRQLPEEGLKFMVYLQKENIIDESGMPKERFSAEFPKEGPSILRIQQVVRGDSAAYFCASSLEGGETQYFGPGTRLLVL.

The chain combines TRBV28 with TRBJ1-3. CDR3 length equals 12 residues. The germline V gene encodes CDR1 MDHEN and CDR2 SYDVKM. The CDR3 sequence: CASSVHTDTIYF.

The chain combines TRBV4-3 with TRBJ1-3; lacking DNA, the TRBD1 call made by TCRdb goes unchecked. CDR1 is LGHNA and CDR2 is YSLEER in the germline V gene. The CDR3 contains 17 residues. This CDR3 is CASSHPKGEISGNTIYF.

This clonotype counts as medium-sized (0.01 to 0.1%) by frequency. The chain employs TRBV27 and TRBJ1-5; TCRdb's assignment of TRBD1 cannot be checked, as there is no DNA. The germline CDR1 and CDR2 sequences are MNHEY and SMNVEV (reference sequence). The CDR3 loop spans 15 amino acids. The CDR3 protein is CASSSDRGGNQPQHF.

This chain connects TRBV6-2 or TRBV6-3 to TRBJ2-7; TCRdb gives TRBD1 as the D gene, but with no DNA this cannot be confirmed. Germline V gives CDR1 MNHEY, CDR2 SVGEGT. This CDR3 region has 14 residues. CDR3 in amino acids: CASSYGQGLYEQYF.

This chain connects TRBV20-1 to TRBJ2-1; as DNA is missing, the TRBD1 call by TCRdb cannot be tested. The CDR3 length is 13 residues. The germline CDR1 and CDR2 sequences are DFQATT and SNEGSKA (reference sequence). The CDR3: CSARRGAYNEQFF.

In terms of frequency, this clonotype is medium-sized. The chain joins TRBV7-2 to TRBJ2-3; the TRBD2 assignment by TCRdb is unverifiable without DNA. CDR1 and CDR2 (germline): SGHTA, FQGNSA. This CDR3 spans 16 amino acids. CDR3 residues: CASSLGLAGAGDTQYF.

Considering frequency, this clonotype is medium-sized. CDR3 residues: CASSDSGGSTDTQYF. V is TRBV6-4 and J is TRBJ2-3; TCRdb's D gene call, TRBD2, goes unchecked for lack of DNA. Looked up from germline, CDR1 is MRHNA and CDR2 is SNTAGT. The CDR3 loop spans 15 amino acids.

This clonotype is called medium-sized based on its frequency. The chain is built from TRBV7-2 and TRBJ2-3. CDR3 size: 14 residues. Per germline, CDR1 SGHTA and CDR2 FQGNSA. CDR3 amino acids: CASSLDDRADTQYF.

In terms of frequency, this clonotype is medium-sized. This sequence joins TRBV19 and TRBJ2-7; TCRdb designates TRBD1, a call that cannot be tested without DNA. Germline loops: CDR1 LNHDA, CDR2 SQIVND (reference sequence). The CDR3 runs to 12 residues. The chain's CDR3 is CASSIPGYEQYF.